These 19 T cell receptor beta chains came from one sample sequenced in a study of shared clonotypes between healthy human individuals. Some clones are missing from TCRdb's copy, which holds only in-frame ones; the method was immunoSEQ multiplex PCR. Among approximately 470,000 clones, roughly 80% were seen once, and the ten largest hold roughly 13%. The sequencing sample was made of PBMCs. These TCRs come from a woman aged 40 to 49 in good health. Some clones in this sample may be carry-over from other donors' samples.

This sequence joins TRBV6-1 and TRBJ2-3, with a possible D match to TRBD1 (5 bases). The CDR3 length is 14 residues. The ends were cut back, 6 bases at V and 2 bases at J, with 12 bases in the middle. Germline CDR1 is MNHNS and CDR2 is SASEGT. The CDR3: CASRKGQSTDTQYF. In DNA, the CDR3 is TGTGCCAGCAGGAAAGGACAATCCACAGATACGCAGTATTTT.

This rearrangement joins TRBV7-6 to TRBJ1-1; D is possibly TRBD1 (6 bases). In germline, CDR1 is SGHVS, CDR2 FNYEAQ. The CDR3 spans 15 residues. Trimming left V 1 base short and J 1 base short, with 10 bases between. CDR3 residues: CASSLGWTANTEAFF. The CDR3 coding sequence is TGTGCCAGCAGCTTAGGGTGGACAGCGAACACTGAAGCTTTCTTT.

The rearrangement links TRBV25-1 to TRBJ2-7; TRBD2 aligns across 12 bases. The germline gives CDR1 MGHDK, CDR2 SYGVNS. V gave up 8 bases and J gave up 4 bases; unmatched junction bases: 6. The CDR3 runs 14 residues. This chain's CDR3 is CASAQTSGSYEQYF. In nucleotides, the CDR3 is TGTGCCAGCGCGCAGACTAGCGGGAGTTACGAGCAGTACTTC.

This clone appeared many times. Other DNA sequences in this sample translate to the same CDR3. The rearrangement uses TRBV4-3 and TRBJ2-7; 7 bases fit TRBD2. This CDR3 region has 17 residues. V gave up 1 base and J gave up 3 bases; unmatched junction bases: 12. The germline V gene encodes CDR1 LGHNA and CDR2 YSLEER. The CDR3 sequence is CASSQGAGSGVRYEQYF. The CDR3 DNA reads TGCGCCAGCAGCCAAGGAGCGGGCAGCGGGGTCCGCTACGAGCAGTACTTC.

The J gene is TRBJ2-5, the V gene TRBV10-3, with a possible D match to TRBD1 (5 bases). V was cut by 8 bases and J by 1 base, with 11 bases left in between. The germline gives CDR1 ENHRY, CDR2 SYGVKD. The CDR3 totals 13 residues. The CDR3 DNA follows: TGTGCCATCTCTTGGGGCCTCCAAGAGACCCAGTACTTC. Translation: CAISWGLQETQYF.

The chain couples TRBV18 to TRBJ1-4, with D possibly matching TRBD1 (5 bases). The V gene's germline CDR1 is KGHSH and CDR2 LQKENI. This CDR3 has 17 amino acids. Trimming took 2 bases from V and 8 from J, leaving 21 bases between them. CDR3 sequence (DNA): TGTGCCAGCTCACCAGAATCCGGGGCAGGGCGGTTCGAAAAACTGTTTTTT. This encodes CASSPESGAGRFEKLFF.

About this clone: This likely stems from a read error, as it lies one base from a far larger clone. Other DNA sequences in this specimen translate into the identical CDR3. The chain has TRBV4-2 and TRBJ1-5; D gene uncertain. Deletions cut 3 bases from V and 2 bases from J, with 11 bases between. There are 15 residues in the CDR3. The germline V gene encodes CDR1 LGHNA and CDR2 YNFKEQ. The CDR3 DNA reads TGTGCCAGCAGCCAGGCAGGCGGAGGCAATCAGCCCCAGCATTTT. It is translated as CASSQAGGGNQPQHF.

Regarding this clone: A far larger clone is one base from this, pointing to a likely read error. V is TRBV28 and J is TRBJ1-1; maybe TRBD1 (6 bases). CDR3 length equals 12 residues. Germline V gene sequence: CDR1 MDHEN, CDR2 SYDVKM. CDR3: CASRSGVTEALF. In DNA form, the CDR3 reads TGTGCCAGTAGGTCAGGGGTAACTGAAGCTTTATTT. Full variable domain (remainder filled in from reference TRBV28 and TRBJ1-1): DVKVTQSSRYLVKRTGEKVFLECVQDMDHENMFWYRQDPGLGLRLIYFSYDVKMKEKGDIPEGYSVSREKKERFSLILESASTNQTSMYLCASRSGVTEALFGQGTRLTVV.

This chain links TRBV6-6 with TRBJ2-1; no clear D gene. V was shortened by 5 bases and J by 8 bases, with 13 bases between the two germline ends. The CDR3 sequence is 13 residues long. Per the germline V gene, CDR1 is MNHNY and CDR2 is SVGAGI (reference sequence). In DNA form, the CDR3 reads TGTGCCAGCAGTGAGCAAAGCAGTTATGAGCAGTTCTTC. It yields the protein CASSEQSSYEQFF.

The V call is TRBV7-2, the J call TRBJ1-3; 9 nucleotides match TRBD1. The CDR3 has 17 residues. Trimming took 0 bases from V and 3 from J; bases not matched to a gene: 6. Per germline, CDR1 SGHTA and CDR2 FQGNSA. CDR3 bases: TGTGCCAGCAGCTTAGCCGGGACAGGGTCATTTGGAAACACCATATATTTT. Residues: CASSLAGTGSFGNTIYF.

This sequence joins TRBV13 and TRBJ2-3; 8 nucleotides align to TRBD2. The V segment lost 1 base and the J segment 1 base; nucleotides outside the gene matches: 4. This CDR3 region has 16 residues. Germline lookup yields CDR1 PRHDT and CDR2 FYEKMQ (reference sequence). As DNA, the CDR3 is TGTGCCAGCAGCTTAGATGCGGGAGGTCGCACAGATACGCAGTATTTT. Amino acid sequence: CASSLDAGGRTDTQYF.

About this clone: A far more abundant clone sits one base away, making this likely a read error. The same CDR3 arises from other DNA sequences in this sample as well. The genes are TRBV11-3 and TRBJ2-4; no clear D gene. Trimming left V 0 bases short and J 0 bases short, with 21 bases between. This CDR3 comprises 20 residues. Germline lookup yields CDR1 SGHNT and CDR2 YENEEA. The CDR3 DNA reads TGTGCCAGCAGCTTAGATCCGGAAGGAACATATAAGCTAGCCAAAAACATTCAGTACTTC. Translated: CASSLDPEGTYKLAKNIQYF.

This sequence joins TRBV18 and TRBJ2-5; the D gene is possibly TRBD1 (5 bases). Germline V CDR1 and CDR2: KGHSH, LQKENI. V was cut by 5 bases and J by 4 bases, with 17 bases left in between. The CDR3 totals 15 residues. In nucleotides, the CDR3 is TGTGCCAGCTCAAGGGGCCCCTCCGCCGGAGAGACCCAGTACTTC. Amino acid sequence: CASSRGPSAGETQYF.

V is TRBV6-1 and J is TRBJ2-7; D is undetermined. CDR1 is MNHNS, CDR2 SASEGT, per germline. The CDR3 length is 12 residues. Trimming pared 6 bases from V and 3 bases from J, leaving 9 bases between. The CDR3 loop is CASREKIYEQYF. The CDR3 DNA reads TGTGCCAGCAGAGAGAAAATCTACGAGCAGTACTTC.

About this clone itself: It is likely a read error: a sequence one base away is far more abundant. The rearrangement joins TRBV5-1 to TRBJ2-6; TRBD1 matches 8 bases. This CDR3 comprises 16 residues. Losses at the gene ends were 4 bases for V and 4 bases for J; bases not matched to a gene: 7. Germline V gene data show CDR1 as SGHRS and CDR2 as YFSETQ. As DNA, the CDR3 is TGCGCCAGCAGCGGGGCAGGGGGCGCAGGGGCCAACGTCCTGACTTTC. Amino acids: CASSGAGGAGANVLTF.

V and J are TRBV5-8 and TRBJ2-5, with a tentative D call TRBD1 (6 bases). Germline V gene data show CDR1 as SGHTS and CDR2 as YDEGEE. With 4 bases removed from V and 3 bases from J, the gap between germline ends came to 10 bases. The CDR3 is 13 amino acids. The CDR3 region is CASSGTIKETQYF. CDR3 nucleotides: TGTGCCAGCAGCGGGACAATAAAAGAGACCCAGTACTTC.

V and J are TRBV7-7 and TRBJ2-5, with D perhaps matching TRBD1 or TRBD2 (5 bases each). This CDR3 is 15 amino acids long. The germline gives CDR1 SSHAT, CDR2 FNYEAQ (reference sequence). The V end was cut by 1 base, the J end by 5 bases, with 14 bases between. This chain's CDR3 is CASSLGALGTETQYF. The CDR3 DNA sequence: TGTGCCAGCAGCTTAGGCGCCTTAGGGACGGAGACCCAGTACTTC.

This clone appeared a few times. This sequence joins TRBV28 and TRBJ2-7; D uncertain. Per germline, CDR1 MDHEN and CDR2 SYDVKM. The CDR3 totals 13 residues. V was trimmed by 7 bases and J by 3 bases, leaving 13 bases between them. The DNA for the CDR3 is TGTGCCAGCATGCCCAGTTTGGTCTACGAGCAGTACTTC. Translated: CASMPSLVYEQYF.

The rearrangement links TRBV18 to TRBJ1-1, with TRBD1 identical over 7 bases. Germline V gene data show CDR1 as KGHSH and CDR2 as LQKENI. V lost 4 bases and J lost 3; bases outside the gene matches: 8. The CDR3 has 15 residues. The CDR3 protein is CASSRETGSHTEAFF. DNA for the CDR3: TGTGCCAGCTCACGGGAGACAGGGTCACACACTGAAGCTTTCTTT.